Given below is one T cell receptor beta chain in context. The antigen remains unidentified. Disease duration under 2 months; hyperthyroidism patients were aged 18 to 65. Each diagnosis was grounded in clinical symptoms, serum thyroxine and TRAb, thyroid ultrasound, and orbital computed tomography. The TCR beta CDR3 regions underwent amplification using RNA transcripts as the source. RT-PCR in the first round (using the HTBI primer set) targeted the TCR CDR3. MiXCR was run by TCRdb on the multiplex PCR reads, yielding one entry per CDR3 protein. The sample yields a few hundred thousand distinct CDR3 sequences, around 46% seen once. This record belongs to a study of T cells in Graves' hyperthyroidism and ophthalmopathy. Study-wide results and caveats: The model predicted ophthalmopathy a median around six months before onset. The majority of expanded thyroid clonotypes above 0.001 also appeared in blood.

V was pared by 8 bases and J by 2 bases, with 17 bases between. Germline V gives CDR1 LNHDA, CDR2 SQIVND (reference sequence). The CDR3 runs to 15 residues. The sequenced material came from peripheral blood or thyroid tissue (not recorded which). V and J are TRBV19 and TRBJ2-3, with D tentatively TRBD2 (5 bases). The clonotype originates from a woman in her late teens or twenties with Graves' hyperthyroidism. CDR3 bases: TGTGCCAGTCGGACTGTGGGGTCCACCACAGATACGCAGTATTTT. Translating it yields CASRTVGSTTDTQYF. Full variable domain (missing parts from reference TRBV19 and TRBJ2-3): DGGITQSPKYLFRKEGQNVTLSCEQNLNHDAMYWYRQDPGQGLRLIYYSQIVNDFQKGDIAEGYSVSREKKESFPLTVTSAQKNPTAFYLCASRTVGSTTDTQYFGPGTRLTVL.